This T cell receptor beta chain was identified in a study of cytomegalovirus exposure and HLA in healthy donors (dated by TCRdb to the late 2010s). As for the study more broadly: An earlier analysis of 587 of the donors reported approximately 260 Gb of sequence data and 117 million unique TCR beta sequences obtained from around 180 million T cells. Donor age, sex, ethnicity and CMV serostatus were compiled alongside the repertoire data. In addition to the first cohort of about 650 subjects, a separate validation cohort of 120 different subjects was used. Every discovery cohort repertoire had been produced on one sequencing platform. A handful of DR-DQ haplotypes were handled as single units for association and clustering because linkage in the cohort was strong. Using immunosequencing, the study profiled T cell repertoires from 550 to 750 subjects and related those repertoires to cytomegalovirus serostatus. Class I and class II HLA loci were covered by the typing at four-digit resolution. In the later analysis, no new phenotypic data were used to find candidate immune exposures; instead, reliance was placed on TCR beta sequences and their occurrence across donors. An earlier analysis of more than 450 of the donors used high-throughput TCR beta sequencing to judge whether each TCR beta V gene segment behaved as functional or pseudogenic. To predict cytomegalovirus infection status, the study combined high-throughput TCR immunosequencing, statistical association of individual TCRs with disease status, and machine learning. The study aimed to test whether signatures of past pathogen exposure could be identified by cataloging public T cell receptors. Typing coverage varied by locus: roughly 629-630 donors for A, B, C, DRB1 and DQB1; roughly 500 for DQA1; over 600 for DPA1; 400 to 480 for DPB1. Of the approximately 400 genotyped donors, approximately 83% fell in the genetic ancestry cluster associated with self-reported Caucasian donors. Among several hundred genotyped donors of the cohort, an average of approximately 220,000 unique TCR beta nucleotide sequences was sequenced per donor, of which 15% to 20% were non-productive. A later genetic analysis used genome-wide SNP genotypes for about 65% of the 666 donors, treating that subset as a discovery cohort. A later analysis re-examined previously published TCR beta repertoires from over 500 donors and added high-resolution HLA genotyping to investigate patterns of TCR occurrence. An early release covering some 640 HLA-typed donors comprised around 300 gigabases of sequencing data and approximately 80 million unique TCR sequences. Overall study outcomes, separate from this receptor: Broadly in line with IMGT annotations, most TCR beta V segments showed up in productive rearrangements about 87% or about 30% of the time in an earlier analysis of about 500 of the donors. Immune exposure information for the cohort was limited to CMV serostatus. Some IMGT-functional V segments, including TRBV6-2 and TRBV6-3, could not be distinguished by the 87-base-pair reads and were therefore excluded. The cohort was sequenced for TCR beta chains only, and without alpha or paired-chain data the features that could be detected were limited. According to a later analysis, parvovirus B19, influenza, CMV and Epstein-Barr virus appeared linked to several top co-occurrence clusters. Because counts were too low, fewer than 20 rarely observed V segments, including chromosome 9 orphons, were excluded from the earlier analysis of 587 of the donors. According to a later genetic analysis, donors in an Asian-associated ancestry cluster had fewer N-insertions in productive TCRs than the approximately 670-donor mean. The authors suggested that the approach could potentially be extended to other disease states and immunological phenotypes. Most CMV-associated TCR beta chains appeared to be HLA-restricted in a later analysis, and the HLA associations seemed to be driven largely by CMV exposure. A later genetic analysis associated a missense DCLRE1C variant with V-gene and J-gene trimming of TCR beta chains, and an independent cohort replicated the association. Because HLA typing was unavailable for some donors at each locus, only the typed subset was used in association tests. The classifier was reported to diagnose cytomegalovirus status with high specificity and sensitivity in both the original and validation cohorts. A few of the identified cytomegalovirus-associated TCR beta chains were confirmed in vitro to be specific for cytomegalovirus antigens. The presence/absence analyses assumed that sequencing depth was roughly uniform across donors, and that assumption may not be true. A further reported finding was that TCR beta sequences accurately predicted the HLA-A and HLA-B alleles for most subjects in the first cohort. Linkage disequilibrium might explain the correlated functional status among segregating V segments, but an unknown experimental factor could not be excluded. In the study, approximately 160 TCR beta chains were listed as associated with cytomegalovirus. According to a later analysis, TCR association rates differed among HLA loci, with DRB1 alleles showing the most associated TCRs and HLA-C alleles showing the fewest. Strong co-occurrence of HLA alleles, especially DR and DQ, made assigning TCR associations to individual alleles difficult. A cluster of highly shared sequence variants was judged likely to be a technical artifact of the sequencing pipeline. While some public TCRs were present in many individuals, most TCR sequences turned up only very rarely across donors. Specific HLA alleles were associated with over 15,000 TCR beta sequences at a false discovery rate of 0.05 in a later analysis. A later analysis found that HLA-associated TCR beta chains were more clonally expanded and had lower generation probabilities than equally common non-associated chains.

Reading the germline V gene gives CDR1 WSHSY and CDR2 SAAADI. The V and J ends are trimmed by 0 bases and 4 bases, leaving 15 bases between them. From the cysteine up to the phenylalanine, the CDR3 has a length of 16 residues. The only DNA kept is the CDR3, 48 bases in frame from the first base. Preparation of the library involved the immunoSEQ multiplex PCR assay. For the multiplex PCR, a mixture combining 60 forward primers for TCR Vbeta segments and 13 reverse primers for TCR Jbeta segments was used. The CDR3 region of rearranged TCR beta genes was amplified from genomic DNA with a multiplex PCR assay. The amplified TCR beta libraries were sequenced on the Illumina HiSeq System as 87-base-pair reads. In the authors' own workflow: A later analysis tallied approximately 87 million unique TCR beta chains across the 666 repertoires, and approximately 9.9 million of those chains were shared by two or more donors. Raw reads were error-corrected and collapsed into unique sequences with a nearest-neighbor algorithm that merged closely related sequences to remove PCR and sequencing errors. CDR3 sequences were aligned to IMGT reference sequences to assign V, D and J gene segments. For a sequence to be retained, a match of at least six nucleotides to both a V gene segment and a J gene segment was required. Rearrangements were classified as productive when the CDR3 lacked stop codons and remained in frame with V and J, and all other rearrangements were classified as non-productive. CDR3 was defined according to IMGT convention as the region running from the second conserved V-encoded cysteine to the conserved J-encoded phenylalanine. Sequences without an unambiguous match to a single V gene segment were excluded from the earlier analysis of about 630 of the donors. An earlier analysis of 587 of the donors called V segments functional above 56.7% productive rearrangements and segregating when the between-donor standard deviation exceeded 5%. A statistical classification framework was built for diagnosing cytomegalovirus status from the catalog of TCR beta chain sequences. A later analysis assigned V and J genes by comparing TCR nucleotide sequences with IMGT/GENE-DB human TR gene sequences. Using the TCRdist pipeline, a later analysis assigned CDR3 sequences along with most-parsimonious VDJ recombination scenarios. In a later analysis, every TCR beta chain was defined by the combination of its CDR3 amino acid sequence and its V-gene family, and reads without a unique V-gene family were dropped. To address suspected cross-contamination and a sequencing artifact, a later analysis removed under 600 highly shared, low-generation-probability nucleotide sequences. For each public chain, a later analysis derived a clonal expansion index from normalized ranks of inferred template counts within each repertoire. In a later analysis, generation probabilities were computed with a VDJ recombination model fitted to out-of-frame rearrangements, and the resulting probabilities were checked against IGoR. In a later analysis, hypergeometric tests were used to score TCR-TCR, TCR-HLA and TCR-CMV co-occurrence, with a repertoire-size bias correction applied to TCR pairs. In a later analysis, false discovery rates were estimated by permuting HLA or CMV assignments 20 times. A later analysis grouped co-occurring TCRs with DBSCAN, adding TCRdist sequence similarity when clustering within HLA-allele-positive subsets. Repertoires with fewer than 30,000 or more than 120,000 public chains were left out of co-occurrence clustering, as were about 5 repertoires with anomalous nucleotide sharing. Not all clones reach the TCRdb copy of this immuneACCESS table, which keeps in-frame sequences only. Checked studies attribute under half of the gap to unresolved V genes and leave the rest unexplained. The D gene and trimming were derived from the DNA, and the V and J assignments and clone size from that table. Counted in this sample were about 150,000 clones; approximately 81% of them appeared once. 2.5% to 3% of the sample is held by the ten biggest clonotypes.

This clone was seen more than once but under ten times. Its antigen has not been determined. The sample holds no much larger clone one base away, and base qualities are not on file. In total, approximately 690 healthy bone marrow donors made up the cohort. At the time of sampling, all cohort members were nominally healthy, though unrecorded immune exposures were likely present. The donor was CMV seropositive and belonged to the group of over 250 seropositive cohort members. A peripheral blood sample was provided by each donor, and peripheral blood mononuclear cells were used for TCR beta sequencing. The Qiagen DNeasy Blood Extraction Kit was used to extract genomic DNA from the blood cell samples.

This sequence originates from a man aged 30-40 years in good health and CMV-seropositive. The chain employs TRBV10-2 and TRBJ1-1; the D gene is possibly TRBD1, with 5 bases matching. Input material: PBMCs. The bases read TGCGCCAGCAGTGAGTCTCAAGGGGCCCTGGGCACTGAAGCTTTCTTT. Its protein product is CASSESQGALGTEAFF.